This TCR beta chain was identified in a study of blood T cells in healthy people across ages. A sample-barcoded 5' primer and a J-beta primer mix were used in a second PCR of roughly 7 to 11 cycles. Through a template-switch adaptor with 12 random nucleotides, each cDNA molecule received a tag. TCRdb recomputed calls from the 5' RACE reads with MiXCR, one row per CDR3 protein. The sample gives roughly 1,000,000 distinct CDR3 sequences, about 23% of which show up once; around 0.75% is in the top ten. The sample holds many counts of this clonotype. This CDR3 is 13 amino acids long. Germline lookup yields CDR1 DFQATT and CDR2 SNEGSKA (reference sequence). Trimming removed 3 bases from V and 0 bases from J, with 6 bases in between. These records were also assigned to another study, of T cells of mothers and their children.

This chain links TRBV20-1 with TRBJ2-1; D is unresolved. The sequencing sample was made of blood. The TCR was taken from a girl aged 2 to 9 in good health. The CDR3 sequence: CSARPSSYNEQFF. CDR3 coding DNA: TGCAGTGCTAGGCCAAGCTCCTACAATGAGCAGTTCTTC.